This T cell receptor (beta chain) was identified during a study of ipilimumab plus nivolumab after autologous stem cell transplantation (dated by TCRdb to the early 2020s). At the level of the whole study: The median number of doses received by trial patients was 5 for ipilimumab and about 8 for nivolumab. Primary refractory and relapsed disease were included in the DLBCL cohort, with 18-month progression-free survival of 85.7% and 28.6%, respectively. Patients in the trial were undergoing autologous transplant and had high-risk diffuse large B cell lymphoma, mature T cell lymphoma, or multiple myeloma. Fewer than 40 patients made up the trial's intent-to-treat population.

CDR1 SGHAT and CDR2 FQNNGV were looked up in the germline V gene. V is pared back by 7 bases and J by 0 bases, with 13 bases lying between the germline termini. Taken from cysteine to phenylalanine, the CDR3 has 16 residues. The CDR3 DNA has 48 bases and is translated from base 1. What the authors observed across the whole study: The authors concluded that combined checkpoint inhibition appeared tolerable when used as consolidation after transplant. The authors stated that profiles of the T cell receptor repertoire, regulatory T cell phenotype and gut microbiota provided a biologic rationale for studying this approach further.

Checkpoint therapy was initiated 14 to 28 days after autologous transplant, and ipilimumab was administered at 1 mg/kg intravenously on day 1 of selected weeks. Nivolumab was given at 3 mg/kg intravenously on day 1 of weeks 1, 4, 7, 10, and every two weeks through week 26. Combined checkpoint inhibition with ipilimumab and nivolumab as consolidation after autologous stem cell transplantation was tested in a Phase Ib clinical trial. With respect to this clone: Its antigen target is currently unknown. Base qualities are not at hand, and no much larger clone is one base apart.

Library preparation was by the immunoSEQ multiplex PCR assay. In its TCRdb copy, this immuneACCESS table keeps in-frame sequences only and misses some clones. Where compared with another copy, unresolved V genes explain less than half of these, and the others have no known cause. This sample comprises 84,000 or so clones, 65% to 85% of them detected only once. In total, the top ten clones hold roughly 2% of the sample. This receptor was taken from a male donor with diffuse large B-cell lymphoma. Recombination joined TRBV11-2 with TRBJ1-6; TRBD1 is possibly the D segment (5 matching bases). Source: PBMCs, taken in a trial of ipilimumab plus nivolumab as post-transplant consolidation. The nucleotide sequence is given as TGTGCCAGCAACGTGGGGGGGAGCTCCTATAATTCACCCCTCCACTTT. Translated, this gives CASNVGGSSYNSPLHF.